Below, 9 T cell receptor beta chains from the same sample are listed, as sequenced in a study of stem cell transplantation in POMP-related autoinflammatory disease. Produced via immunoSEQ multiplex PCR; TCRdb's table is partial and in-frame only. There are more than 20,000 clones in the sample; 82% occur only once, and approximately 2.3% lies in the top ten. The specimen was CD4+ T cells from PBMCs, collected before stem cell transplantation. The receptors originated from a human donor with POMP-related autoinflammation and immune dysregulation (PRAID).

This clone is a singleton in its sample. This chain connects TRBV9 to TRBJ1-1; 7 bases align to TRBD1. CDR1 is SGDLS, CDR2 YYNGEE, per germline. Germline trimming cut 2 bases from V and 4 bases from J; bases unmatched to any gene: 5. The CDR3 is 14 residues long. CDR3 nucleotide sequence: TGTGCCAGCAGCGTTCAGGGGGGCGGCACTGAAGCTTTCTTT. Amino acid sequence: CASSVQGGGTEAFF.

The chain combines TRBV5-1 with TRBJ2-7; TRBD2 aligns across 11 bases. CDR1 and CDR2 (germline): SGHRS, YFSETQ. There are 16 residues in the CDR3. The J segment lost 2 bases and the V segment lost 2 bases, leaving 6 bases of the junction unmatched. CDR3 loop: CASSFLAGGPAYEQYF. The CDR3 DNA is TGCGCCAGCAGCTTCTTAGCGGGAGGGCCCGCCTACGAGCAGTACTTC.

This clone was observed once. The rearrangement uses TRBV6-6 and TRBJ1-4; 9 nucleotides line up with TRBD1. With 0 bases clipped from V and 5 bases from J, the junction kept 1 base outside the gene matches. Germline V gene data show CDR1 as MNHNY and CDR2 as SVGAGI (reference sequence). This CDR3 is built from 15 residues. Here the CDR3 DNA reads TGTGCCAGCAGTTACTCGACAGGGGGGAATGAAAAACTGTTTTTT. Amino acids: CASSYSTGGNEKLFF.

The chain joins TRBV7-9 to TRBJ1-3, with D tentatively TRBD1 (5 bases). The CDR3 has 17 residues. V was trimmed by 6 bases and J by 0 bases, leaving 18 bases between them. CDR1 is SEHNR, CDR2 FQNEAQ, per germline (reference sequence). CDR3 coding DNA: TGTGCCAGCAGTTTCAGCGGACACACGATCTCTGGAAACACCATATATTTT. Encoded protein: CASSFSGHTISGNTIYF.

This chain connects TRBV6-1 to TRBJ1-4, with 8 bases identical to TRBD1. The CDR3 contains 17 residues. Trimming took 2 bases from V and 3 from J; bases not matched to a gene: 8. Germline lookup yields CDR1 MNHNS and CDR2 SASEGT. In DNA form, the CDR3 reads TGTGCCAGCAGTGAACAGTGGACAGGGTCGCCTAATGAAAAACTGTTTTTT. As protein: CASSEQWTGSPNEKLFF.

The CDR3 sequence: CASSPSTGNSNTGELFF. The CDR3 nucleotides are TGTGCCAGCTCACCCTCTACCGGGAATTCGAACACCGGGGAGCTGTTTTTT. V is TRBV18 and J is TRBJ2-2, with D tentatively TRBD2 (5 bases). The germline CDR1 and CDR2 sequences are KGHSH and LQKENI. The V gene lost 3 bases and the J gene lost 0 bases, with 14 bases spanning the gap. The CDR3 sequence is 17 residues long.

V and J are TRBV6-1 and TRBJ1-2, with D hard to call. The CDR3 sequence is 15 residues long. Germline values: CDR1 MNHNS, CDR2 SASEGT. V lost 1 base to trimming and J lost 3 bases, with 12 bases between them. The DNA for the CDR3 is TGTGCCAGCAGTGAAGAGGGCTTGGGTCACTATGGCTACACCTTC. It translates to CASSEEGLGHYGYTF.

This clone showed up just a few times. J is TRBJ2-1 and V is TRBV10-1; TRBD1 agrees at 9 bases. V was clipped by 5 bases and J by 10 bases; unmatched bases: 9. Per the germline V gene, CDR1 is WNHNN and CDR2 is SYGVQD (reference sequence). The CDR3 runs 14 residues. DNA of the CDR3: TGCGCCAGCAGTCCCTACTGGACAGGGGAAGAGCAGTTCTTC. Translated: CASSPYWTGEEQFF.

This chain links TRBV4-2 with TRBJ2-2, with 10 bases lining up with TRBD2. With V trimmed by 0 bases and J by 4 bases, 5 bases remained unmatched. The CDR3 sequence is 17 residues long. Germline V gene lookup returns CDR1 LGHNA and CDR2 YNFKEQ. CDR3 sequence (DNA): TGTGCCAGCAGCCAAGATCGAGCGGGAGGGCTCACCGGGGAGCTGTTTTTT. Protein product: CASSQDRAGGLTGELFF.